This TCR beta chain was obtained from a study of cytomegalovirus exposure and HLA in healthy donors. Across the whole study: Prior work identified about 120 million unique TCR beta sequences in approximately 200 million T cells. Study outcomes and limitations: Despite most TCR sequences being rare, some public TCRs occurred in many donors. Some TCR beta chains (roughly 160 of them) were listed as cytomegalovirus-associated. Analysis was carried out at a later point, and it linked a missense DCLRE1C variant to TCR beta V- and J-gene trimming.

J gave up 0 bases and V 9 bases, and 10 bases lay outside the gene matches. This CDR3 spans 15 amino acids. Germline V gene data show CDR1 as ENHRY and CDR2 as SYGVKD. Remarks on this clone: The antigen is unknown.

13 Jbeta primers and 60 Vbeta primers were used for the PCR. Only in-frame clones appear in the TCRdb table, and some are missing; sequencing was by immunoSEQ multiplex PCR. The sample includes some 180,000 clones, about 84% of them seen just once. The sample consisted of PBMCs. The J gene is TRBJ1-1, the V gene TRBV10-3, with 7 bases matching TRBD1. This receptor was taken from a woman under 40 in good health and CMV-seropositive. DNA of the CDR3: TGTGCCATAGCAAGAGACAGGGCGTTGAACACTGAAGCTTTCTTT. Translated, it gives CAIARDRALNTEAFF.